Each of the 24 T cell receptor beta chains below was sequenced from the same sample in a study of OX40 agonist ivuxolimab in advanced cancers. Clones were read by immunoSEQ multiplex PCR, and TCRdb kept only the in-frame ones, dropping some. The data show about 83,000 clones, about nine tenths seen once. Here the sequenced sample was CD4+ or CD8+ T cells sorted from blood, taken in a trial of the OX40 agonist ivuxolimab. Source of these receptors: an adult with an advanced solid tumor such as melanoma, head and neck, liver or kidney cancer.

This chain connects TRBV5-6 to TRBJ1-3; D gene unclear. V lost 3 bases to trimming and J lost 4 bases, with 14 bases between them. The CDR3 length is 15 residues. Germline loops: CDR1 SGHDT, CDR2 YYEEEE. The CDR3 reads CASSSETTGGNTIYF. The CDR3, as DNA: TGTGCCAGCAGCTCTGAGACAACCGGAGGAAACACCATATATTTT.

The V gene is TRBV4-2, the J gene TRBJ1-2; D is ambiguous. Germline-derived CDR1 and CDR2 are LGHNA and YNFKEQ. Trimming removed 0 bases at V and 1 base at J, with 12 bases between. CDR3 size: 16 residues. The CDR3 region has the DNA TGTGCCAGCAGCCAAGATCGTACAGCCGTTAACTATGGCTACACCTTC. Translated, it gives CASSQDRTAVNYGYTF.

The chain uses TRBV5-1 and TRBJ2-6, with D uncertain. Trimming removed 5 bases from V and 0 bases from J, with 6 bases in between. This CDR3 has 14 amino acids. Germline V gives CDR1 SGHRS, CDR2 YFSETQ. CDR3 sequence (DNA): TGCGCCAGCAGGATGAGCTCTGGGGCCAACGTCCTGACTTTC. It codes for CASRMSSGANVLTF.

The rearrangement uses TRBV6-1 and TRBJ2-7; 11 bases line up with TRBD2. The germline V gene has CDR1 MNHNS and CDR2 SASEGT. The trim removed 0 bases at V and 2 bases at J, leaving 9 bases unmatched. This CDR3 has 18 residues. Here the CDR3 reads CASSEAVYRLAGTYEQYF. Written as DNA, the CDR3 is TGTGCCAGCAGTGAAGCCGTTTATAGACTAGCGGGAACCTACGAGCAGTACTTC.

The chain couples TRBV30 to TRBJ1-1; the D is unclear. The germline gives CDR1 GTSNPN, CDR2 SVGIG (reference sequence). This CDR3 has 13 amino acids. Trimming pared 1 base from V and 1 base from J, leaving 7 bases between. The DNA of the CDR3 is TGTGCCTGGAGTGACGGAGCGAACACTGAAGCTTTCTTT. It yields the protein CAWSDGANTEAFF.

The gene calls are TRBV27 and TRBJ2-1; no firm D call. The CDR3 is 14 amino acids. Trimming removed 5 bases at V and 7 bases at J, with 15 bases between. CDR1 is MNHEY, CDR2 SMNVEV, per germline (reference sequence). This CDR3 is CASSPGPIGNEQFF. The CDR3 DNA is TGTGCCAGCAGTCCCGGGCCCATCGGAAATGAGCAGTTCTTC.

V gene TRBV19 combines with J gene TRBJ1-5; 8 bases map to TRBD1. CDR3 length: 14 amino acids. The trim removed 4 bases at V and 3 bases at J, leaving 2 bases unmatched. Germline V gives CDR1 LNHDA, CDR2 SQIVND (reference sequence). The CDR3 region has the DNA TGTGCCAGTAGTACCCAGGGGGCCAATCAGCCCCAGCATTTT. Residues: CASSTQGANQPQHF.

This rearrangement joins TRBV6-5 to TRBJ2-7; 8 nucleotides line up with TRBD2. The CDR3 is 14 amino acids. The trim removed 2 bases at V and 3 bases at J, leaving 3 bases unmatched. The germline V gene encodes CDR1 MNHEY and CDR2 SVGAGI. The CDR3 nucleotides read TGTGCCAGCAGTTACGGGCGGGAGGACTACGAGCAGTACTTC. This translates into CASSYGREDYEQYF.

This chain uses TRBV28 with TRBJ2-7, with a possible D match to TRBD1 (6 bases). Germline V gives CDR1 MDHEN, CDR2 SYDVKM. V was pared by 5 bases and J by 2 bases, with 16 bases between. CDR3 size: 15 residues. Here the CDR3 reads CASSIQGPTAYEQYF. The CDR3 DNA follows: TGTGCCAGCAGTATACAGGGACCTACCGCCTACGAGCAGTACTTC.

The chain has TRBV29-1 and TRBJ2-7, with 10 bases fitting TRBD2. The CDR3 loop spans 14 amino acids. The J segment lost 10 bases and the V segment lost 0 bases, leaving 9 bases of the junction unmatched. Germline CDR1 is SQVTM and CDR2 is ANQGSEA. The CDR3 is CSVEDTTGLAHQYF. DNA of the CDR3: TGCAGCGTTGAAGATACCACGGGACTAGCGCATCAGTACTTC.

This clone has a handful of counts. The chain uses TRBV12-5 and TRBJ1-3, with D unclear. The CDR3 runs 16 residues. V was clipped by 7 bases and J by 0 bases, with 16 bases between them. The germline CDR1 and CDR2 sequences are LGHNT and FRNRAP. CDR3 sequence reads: CASAPRWGDSGNTIYF. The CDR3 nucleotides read TGTGCTAGTGCCCCACGGTGGGGAGACTCTGGAAACACCATATATTTT.

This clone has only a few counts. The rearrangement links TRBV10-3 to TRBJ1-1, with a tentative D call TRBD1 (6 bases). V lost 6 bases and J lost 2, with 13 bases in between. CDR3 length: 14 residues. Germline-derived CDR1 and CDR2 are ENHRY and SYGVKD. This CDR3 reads CAISVDRFNTEAFF. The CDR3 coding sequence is TGTGCCATCAGCGTTGACAGGTTTAACACTGAAGCTTTCTTT.

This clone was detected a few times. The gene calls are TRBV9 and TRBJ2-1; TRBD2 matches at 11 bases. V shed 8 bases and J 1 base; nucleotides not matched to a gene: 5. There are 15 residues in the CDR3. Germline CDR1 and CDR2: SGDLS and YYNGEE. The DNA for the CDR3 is TGTGCCAGACGTAGCGGGAGGGAATCCTACAATGAGCAGTTCTTC. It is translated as CARRSGRESYNEQFF.

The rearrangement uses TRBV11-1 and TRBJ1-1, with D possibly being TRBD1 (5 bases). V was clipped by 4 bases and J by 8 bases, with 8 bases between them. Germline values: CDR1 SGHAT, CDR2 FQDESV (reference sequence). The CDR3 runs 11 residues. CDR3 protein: CASSSNREAFF. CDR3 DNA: TGTGCCAGCAGCTCGAACAGGGAAGCTTTCTTT.

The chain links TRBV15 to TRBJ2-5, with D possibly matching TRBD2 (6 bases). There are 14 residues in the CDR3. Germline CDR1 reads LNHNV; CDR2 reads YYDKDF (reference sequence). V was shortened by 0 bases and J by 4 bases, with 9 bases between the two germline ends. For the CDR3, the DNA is TGTGCCACCAGCAGAGATCGGCGGGGAGAGACCCAGTACTTC. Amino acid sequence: CATSRDRRGETQYF.

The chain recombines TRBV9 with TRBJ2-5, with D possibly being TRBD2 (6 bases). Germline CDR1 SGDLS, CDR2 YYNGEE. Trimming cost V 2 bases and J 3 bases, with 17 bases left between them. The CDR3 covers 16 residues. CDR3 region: CASSVLGGGLEETQYF. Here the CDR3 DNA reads TGTGCCAGCAGCGTTCTAGGTGGGGGGTTGGAAGAGACCCAGTACTTC. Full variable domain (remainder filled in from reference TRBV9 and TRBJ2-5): DSGVTQTPKHLITATGQRVTLRCSPRSGDLSVYWYQQSLDQGLQFLIQYYNGEERAKGNILERFSAQQFPDLHSELNLSSLELGDSALYFCASSVLGGGLEETQYFGPGTRLLVL.

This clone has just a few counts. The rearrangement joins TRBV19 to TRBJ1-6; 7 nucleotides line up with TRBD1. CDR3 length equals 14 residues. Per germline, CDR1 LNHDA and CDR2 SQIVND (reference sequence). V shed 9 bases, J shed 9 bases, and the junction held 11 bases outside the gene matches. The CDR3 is CASSDRWTSSPLHF. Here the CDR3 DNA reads TGTGCCAGCTCGGACAGGTGGACCAGTTCACCCCTCCACTTT.

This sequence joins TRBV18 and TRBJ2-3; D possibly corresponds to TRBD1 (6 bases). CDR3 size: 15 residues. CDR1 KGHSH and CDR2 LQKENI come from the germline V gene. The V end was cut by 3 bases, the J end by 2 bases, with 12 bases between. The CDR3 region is CASSPRDTYTDTQYF. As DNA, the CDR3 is TGTGCCAGCTCACCCCGGGACACCTACACAGATACGCAGTATTTT.

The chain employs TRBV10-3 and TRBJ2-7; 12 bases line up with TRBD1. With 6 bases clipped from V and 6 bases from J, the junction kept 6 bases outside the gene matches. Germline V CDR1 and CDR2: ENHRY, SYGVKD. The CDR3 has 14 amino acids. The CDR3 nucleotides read TGTGCCATCAGGAGGGACAGGGGGCGCTCCGAGCAGTACTTC. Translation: CAIRRDRGRSEQYF.

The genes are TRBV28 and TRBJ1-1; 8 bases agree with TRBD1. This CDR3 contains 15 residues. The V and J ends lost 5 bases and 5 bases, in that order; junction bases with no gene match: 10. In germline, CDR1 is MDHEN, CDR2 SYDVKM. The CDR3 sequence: CASSPARGQRTEAFF. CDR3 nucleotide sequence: TGTGCCAGCAGTCCAGCCAGGGGGCAAAGGACTGAAGCTTTCTTT.

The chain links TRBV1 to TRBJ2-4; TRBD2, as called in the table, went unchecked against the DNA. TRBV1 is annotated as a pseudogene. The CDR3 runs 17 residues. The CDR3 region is CTSSQDRPLEAKNIQYF. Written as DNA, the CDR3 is TGCACCAGCAGCCAAGATCGCCCACTAGAAGCCAAAAACATTCAGTACTTC.

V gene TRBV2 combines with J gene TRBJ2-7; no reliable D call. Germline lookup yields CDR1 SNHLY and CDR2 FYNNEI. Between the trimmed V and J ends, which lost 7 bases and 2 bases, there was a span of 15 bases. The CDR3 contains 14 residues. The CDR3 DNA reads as TGTGCCAGCATCCCTGCAGGTGAGCCCTACGAGCAGTACTTC. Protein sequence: CASIPAGEPYEQYF.

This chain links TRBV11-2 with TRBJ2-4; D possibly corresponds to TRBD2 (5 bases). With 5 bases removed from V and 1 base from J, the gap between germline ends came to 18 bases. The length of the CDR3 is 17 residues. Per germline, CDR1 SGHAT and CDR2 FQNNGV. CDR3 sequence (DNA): TGTGCCAGCAGCGACTACGGTGGGAGAGAGGCCAAAAACATTCAGTACTTC. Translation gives CASSDYGGREAKNIQYF.

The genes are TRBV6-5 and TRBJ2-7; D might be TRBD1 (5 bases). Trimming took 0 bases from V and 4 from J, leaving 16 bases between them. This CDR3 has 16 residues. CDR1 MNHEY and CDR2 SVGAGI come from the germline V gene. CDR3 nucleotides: TGTGCCAGCAGTTACTCGTATAAAGGGGATACTTACGAGCAGTACTTC. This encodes CASSYSYKGDTYEQYF.